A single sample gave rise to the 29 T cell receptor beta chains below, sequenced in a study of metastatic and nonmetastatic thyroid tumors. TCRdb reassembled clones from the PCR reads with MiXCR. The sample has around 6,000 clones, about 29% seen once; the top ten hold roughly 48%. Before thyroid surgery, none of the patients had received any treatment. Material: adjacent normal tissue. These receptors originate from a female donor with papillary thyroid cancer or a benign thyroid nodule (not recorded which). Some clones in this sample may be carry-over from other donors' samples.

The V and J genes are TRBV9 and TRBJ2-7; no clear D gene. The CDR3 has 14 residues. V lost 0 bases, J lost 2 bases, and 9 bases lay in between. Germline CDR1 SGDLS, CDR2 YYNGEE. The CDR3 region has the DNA TGTGCCAGCAGCGTAGGTGGCGGACCCTACGAGCAGTACTTC. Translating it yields CASSVGGGPYEQYF.

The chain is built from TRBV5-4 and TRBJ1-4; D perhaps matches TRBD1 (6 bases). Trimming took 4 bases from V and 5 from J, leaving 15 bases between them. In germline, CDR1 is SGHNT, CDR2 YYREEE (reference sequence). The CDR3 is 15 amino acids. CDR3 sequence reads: CASSRQDGTNEKLFF. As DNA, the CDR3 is TGTGCCAGCAGCCGGCAAGACGGGACAAATGAAAAACTGTTTTTT.

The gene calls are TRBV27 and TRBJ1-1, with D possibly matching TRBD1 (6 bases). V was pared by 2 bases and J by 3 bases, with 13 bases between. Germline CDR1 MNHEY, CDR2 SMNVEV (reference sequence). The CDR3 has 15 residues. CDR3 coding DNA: TGTGCCAGCAGTTTAGCGATTCGGGGGCACACTGAAGCTTTCTTT. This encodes CASSLAIRGHTEAFF.

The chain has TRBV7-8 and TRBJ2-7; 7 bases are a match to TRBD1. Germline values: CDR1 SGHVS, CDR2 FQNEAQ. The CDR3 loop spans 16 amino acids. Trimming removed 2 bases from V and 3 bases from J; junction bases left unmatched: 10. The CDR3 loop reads CASSLPDRVVNYEQYF. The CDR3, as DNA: TGTGCCAGCAGCTTACCCGACAGGGTAGTGAACTACGAGCAGTACTTC.

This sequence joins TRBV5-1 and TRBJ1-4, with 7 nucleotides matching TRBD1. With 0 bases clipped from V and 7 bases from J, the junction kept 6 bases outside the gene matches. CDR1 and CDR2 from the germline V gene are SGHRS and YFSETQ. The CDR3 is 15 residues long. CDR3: CASSLGRGRSEKLFF. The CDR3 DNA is TGCGCCAGCAGCTTGGGTAGGGGGCGAAGTGAAAAACTGTTTTTT. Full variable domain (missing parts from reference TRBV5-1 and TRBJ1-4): KAGVTQTPRYLIKTRGQQVTLSCSPISGHRSVSWYQQTPGQGLQFLFEYFSETQRNKGNFPGRFSGRQFSNSRSEMNVSTLELGDSALYLCASSLGRGRSEKLFFGSGTQLSVL.

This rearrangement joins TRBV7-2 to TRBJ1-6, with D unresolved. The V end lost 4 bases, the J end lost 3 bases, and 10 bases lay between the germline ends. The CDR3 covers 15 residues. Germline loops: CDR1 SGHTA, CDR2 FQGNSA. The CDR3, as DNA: TGTGCCAGCAGCTACGGAGAGGGCTATAATTCACCCCTCCACTTT. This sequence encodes CASSYGEGYNSPLHF.

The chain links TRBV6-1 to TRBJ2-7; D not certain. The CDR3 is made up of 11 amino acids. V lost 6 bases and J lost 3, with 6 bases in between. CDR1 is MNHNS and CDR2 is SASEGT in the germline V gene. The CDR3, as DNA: TGTGCCAGCAGGTCCCTCTACGAGCAGTACTTC. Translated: CASRSLYEQYF.

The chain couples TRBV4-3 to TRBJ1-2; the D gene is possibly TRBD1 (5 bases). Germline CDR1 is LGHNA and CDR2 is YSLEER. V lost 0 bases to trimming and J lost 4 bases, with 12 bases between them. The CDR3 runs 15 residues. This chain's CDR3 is CASSQDLGLSYGYTF. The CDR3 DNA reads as TGCGCCAGCAGCCAAGATTTGGGGCTTAGCTATGGCTACACCTTC.

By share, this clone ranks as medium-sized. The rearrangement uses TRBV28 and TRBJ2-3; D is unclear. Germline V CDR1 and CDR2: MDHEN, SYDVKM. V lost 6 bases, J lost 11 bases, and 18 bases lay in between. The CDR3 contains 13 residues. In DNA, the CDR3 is TGTGCCAGCAGAACACCTAACGACGAAGGGCAGTATTTT. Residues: CASRTPNDEGQYF.

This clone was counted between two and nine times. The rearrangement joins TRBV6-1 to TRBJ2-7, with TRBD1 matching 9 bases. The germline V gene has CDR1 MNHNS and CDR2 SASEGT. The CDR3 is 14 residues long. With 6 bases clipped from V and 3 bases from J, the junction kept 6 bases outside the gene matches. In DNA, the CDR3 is TGTGCCAGCAGCCACGGGGACAGGGTCTACGAGCAGTACTTC. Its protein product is CASSHGDRVYEQYF.

CDR3 sequence (DNA): TGCAGTGCTTGTCCCCCAAGGCTAGCGGACACCTACGAGCAGTACTTC. This encodes CSACPPRLADTYEQYF. This chain joins TRBV20-1 and TRBJ2-7; 7 bases are shared with TRBD2. V was clipped by 5 bases and J by 2 bases; unmatched bases: 15. Germline loops: CDR1 DFQATT, CDR2 SNEGSKA (reference sequence). This CDR3 has 16 amino acids.

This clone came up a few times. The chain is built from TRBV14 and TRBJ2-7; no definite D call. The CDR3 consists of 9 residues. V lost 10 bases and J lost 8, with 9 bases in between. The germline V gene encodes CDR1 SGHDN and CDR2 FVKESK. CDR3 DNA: TGTGCCAAACACCACCAGCAGTACGTC. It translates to CAKHHQQYV.

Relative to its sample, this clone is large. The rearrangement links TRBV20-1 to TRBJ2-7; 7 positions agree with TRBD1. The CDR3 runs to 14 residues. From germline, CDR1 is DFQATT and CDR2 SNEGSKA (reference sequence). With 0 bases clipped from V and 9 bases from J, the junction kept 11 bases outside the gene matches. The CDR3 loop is CSARDEYVGGLQYF. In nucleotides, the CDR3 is TGCAGTGCTAGAGATGAGTATGTAGGGGGCCTGCAGTACTTC.

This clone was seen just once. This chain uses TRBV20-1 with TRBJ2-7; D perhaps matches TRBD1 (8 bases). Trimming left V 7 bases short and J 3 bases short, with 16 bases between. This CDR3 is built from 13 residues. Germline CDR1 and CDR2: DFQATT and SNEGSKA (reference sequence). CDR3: CSVSGTGDYEQYF. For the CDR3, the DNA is TGCAGTGTCAGCGGGACAGGTGACTACGAGCAGTACTTC.

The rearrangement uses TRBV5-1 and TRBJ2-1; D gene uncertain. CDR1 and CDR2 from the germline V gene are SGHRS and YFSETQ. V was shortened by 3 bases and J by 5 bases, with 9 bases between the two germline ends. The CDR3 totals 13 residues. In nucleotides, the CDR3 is TGCGCCAGCAGCTCCGTTCCGGACAATGAGCAGTTCTTC. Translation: CASSSVPDNEQFF.

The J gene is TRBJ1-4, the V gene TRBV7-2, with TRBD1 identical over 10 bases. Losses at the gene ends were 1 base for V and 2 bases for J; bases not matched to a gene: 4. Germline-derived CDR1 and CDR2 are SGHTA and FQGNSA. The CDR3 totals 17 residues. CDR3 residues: CASSLGDRGLTNEKLFF. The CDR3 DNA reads TGTGCCAGCAGCTTAGGCGACAGGGGGCTTACTAATGAAAAACTGTTTTTT.

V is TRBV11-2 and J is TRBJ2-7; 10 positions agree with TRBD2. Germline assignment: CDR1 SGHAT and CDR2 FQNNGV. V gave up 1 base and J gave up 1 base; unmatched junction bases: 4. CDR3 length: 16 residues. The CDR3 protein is CASSLVGSGGSYEQYF. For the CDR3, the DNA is TGTGCCAGCAGCTTAGTTGGTAGCGGGGGGTCCTACGAGCAGTACTTC.

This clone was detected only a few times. CDR3 region: CASSYSRQTNTEAFF. In DNA form, the CDR3 reads TGTGCCAGCAGTTACTCGCGCCAGACCAACACTGAAGCTTTCTTT. The chain links TRBV6-6 to TRBJ1-1; the D is unclear. The length of the CDR3 is 15 residues. CDR1 and CDR2 from the germline V gene are MNHNY and SVGAGI (reference sequence). Trimming shortened V by 0 bases and J by 2 bases, and 10 bases separated the two germline ends.

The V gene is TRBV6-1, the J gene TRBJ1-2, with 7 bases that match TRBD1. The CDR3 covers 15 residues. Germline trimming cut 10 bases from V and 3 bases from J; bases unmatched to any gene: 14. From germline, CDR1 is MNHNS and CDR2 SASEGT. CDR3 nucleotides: TGTGCCACCCTGACAGGGACGGGGTTAGACTATGGCTACACCTTC. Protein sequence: CATLTGTGLDYGYTF.

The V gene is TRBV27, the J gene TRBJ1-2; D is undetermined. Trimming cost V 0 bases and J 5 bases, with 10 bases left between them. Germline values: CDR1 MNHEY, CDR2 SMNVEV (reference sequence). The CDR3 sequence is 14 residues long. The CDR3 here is CASSLSHQGYGYTF. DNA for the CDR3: TGTGCCAGCAGTTTATCCCACCAAGGGTATGGCTACACCTTC.

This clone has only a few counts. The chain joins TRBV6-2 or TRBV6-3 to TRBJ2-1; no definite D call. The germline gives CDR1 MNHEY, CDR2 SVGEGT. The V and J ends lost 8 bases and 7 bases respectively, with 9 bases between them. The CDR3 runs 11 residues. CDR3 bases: TGTGCCAGCGGCTACGTAAATGAGCAGTTCTTC. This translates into CASGYVNEQFF.

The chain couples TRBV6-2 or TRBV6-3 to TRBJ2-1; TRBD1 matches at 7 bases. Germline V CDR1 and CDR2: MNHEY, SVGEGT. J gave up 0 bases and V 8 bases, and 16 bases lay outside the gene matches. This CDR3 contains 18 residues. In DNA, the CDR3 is TGTGCCAGCCGACCCCGGGACAGTGTCTCTAGCTCCTACAATGAGCAGTTCTTC. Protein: CASRPRDSVSSSYNEQFF.

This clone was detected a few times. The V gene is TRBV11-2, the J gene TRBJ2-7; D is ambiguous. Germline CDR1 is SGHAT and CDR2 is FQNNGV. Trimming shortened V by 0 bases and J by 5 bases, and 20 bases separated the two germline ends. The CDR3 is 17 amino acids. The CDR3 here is CASSLDPGRLAPNEQYF. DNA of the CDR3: TGTGCCAGCAGCTTAGATCCTGGCAGATTGGCACCCAACGAGCAGTACTTC. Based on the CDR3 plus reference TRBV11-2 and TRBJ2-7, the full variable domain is EAGVAQSPRYKIIEKRQSVAFWCNPISGHATLYWYQQILGQGPKLLIQFQNNGVVDDSQLPKDRFSAERLKGVDSTLKIQPAKLEDSAVYLCASSLDPGRLAPNEQYFGPGTRLTVT.

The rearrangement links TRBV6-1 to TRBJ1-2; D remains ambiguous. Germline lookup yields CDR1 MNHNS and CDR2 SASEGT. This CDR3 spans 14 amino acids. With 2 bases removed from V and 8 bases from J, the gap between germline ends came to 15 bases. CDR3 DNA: TGTGCCAGCAGTGAAAGTGTAGGAGGTGGGGGCTACACCTTC. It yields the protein CASSESVGGGGYTF.

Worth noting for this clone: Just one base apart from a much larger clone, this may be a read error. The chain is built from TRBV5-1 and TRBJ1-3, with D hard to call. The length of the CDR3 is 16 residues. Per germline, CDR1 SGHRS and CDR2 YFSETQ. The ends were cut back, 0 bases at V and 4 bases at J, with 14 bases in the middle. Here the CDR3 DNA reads TGCGCCAGCAGCTTGGGCGGTCCTGGGATAGGAAACACCATATATTTT. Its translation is CASSLGGPGIGNTIYF.

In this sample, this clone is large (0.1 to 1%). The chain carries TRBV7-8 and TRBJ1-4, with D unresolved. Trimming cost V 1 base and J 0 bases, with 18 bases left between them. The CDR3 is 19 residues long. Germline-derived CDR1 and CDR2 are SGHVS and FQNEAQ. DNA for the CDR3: TGTGCCAGCAGCTTAGTTGGCAGGACGACGACGGCAACTAATGAAAAACTGTTTTTT. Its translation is CASSLVGRTTTATNEKLFF.

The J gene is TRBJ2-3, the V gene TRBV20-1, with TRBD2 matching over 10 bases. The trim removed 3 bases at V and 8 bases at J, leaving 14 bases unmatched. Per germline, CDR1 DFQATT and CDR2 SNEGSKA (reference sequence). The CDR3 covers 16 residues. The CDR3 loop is CSASDWASGSLGTQYF. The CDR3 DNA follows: TGCAGTGCTAGCGACTGGGCTAGCGGGAGTTTGGGTACGCAGTATTTT.

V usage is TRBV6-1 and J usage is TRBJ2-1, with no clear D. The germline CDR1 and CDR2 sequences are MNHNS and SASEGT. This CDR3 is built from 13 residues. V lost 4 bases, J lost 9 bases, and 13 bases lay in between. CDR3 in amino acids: CASSASIDREQFF. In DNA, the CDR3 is TGTGCCAGCAGTGCGTCAATCGACCGTGAGCAGTTCTTC.

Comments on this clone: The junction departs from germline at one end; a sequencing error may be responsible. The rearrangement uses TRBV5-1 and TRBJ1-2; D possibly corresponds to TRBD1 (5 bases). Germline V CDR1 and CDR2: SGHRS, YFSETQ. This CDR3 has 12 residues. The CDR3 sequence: CASGSDIGSHTF. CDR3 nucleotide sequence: TGCGCCAGCGGCTCGGACATCGGGTCCCACACCTTT.